This TCR beta chain was documented in a study of T-cell reconstitution after alpha-beta-depleted transplantation in children. Losses at the gene ends were 4 bases for V and 2 bases for J; bases not matched to a gene: 11. The CDR3 contains 17 residues. CDR1 is SQVTM and CDR2 is ANQGSEA in the germline V gene. It was with unique molecular identifiers that the TCRbeta library was prepared. TCRdb itself ran the PCR reads through MiXCR, one entry per CDR3 protein. The sample contains 350,000 to 500,000 distinct CDR3 sequences, over 40% of which appear only once. The V gene is TRBV29-1, the J gene TRBJ2-1, with 10 positions matching TRBD1. The sample here was PBMCs, taken before TCRalphabeta/CD19-depleted stem cell transplant. The clonotype was recovered from a girl aged 2 to 10 with aplastic anemia, due to receive a stem cell transplant. CDR3 region: CSVGGQGTGVAYNEQFF. In DNA form, the CDR3 reads TGCAGCGTTGGGGGACAGGGGACGGGAGTCGCCTACAATGAGCAGTTCTTC.